This T cell receptor (beta chain) was found in a study of beta chain features in type 1 diabetes. Study-level background: Sorted cells, approximately 110 million in number, were examined across all samples. Study conclusions and caveats: For patients, the naive, central memory and Treg TCRB repertoires appeared more alike than for healthy donors.

There are a few counts of this clone. What it binds is not known. Every bit of the isolated RNA underwent reverse transcription, so sequencing read expressed TCRB transcripts. Assay: immunoSEQ multiplex PCR; the TCRdb copy retains only in-frame clones and omits some. Of 130,000 to 150,000 clones listed, roughly 10% are singletons. The V gene's germline CDR1 is MGHRA and CDR2 YSYEKL. The CDR3 contains 15 residues. J gave up 0 bases and V 4 bases, and 1 base lay outside the gene matches. The authors obtained over 95% purity in all sorted populations. The TCR comes from a man aged 18 to 29 in good health. Specimen: naive CD4+ T cells from blood. The chain joins TRBV4-1 to TRBJ2-3, with 10 bases matching TRBD1. CDR3 coding DNA: TGCGCCAGCAGCCCGGGACAGGGGAGCACAGATACGCAGTATTTT. Encoded protein: CASSPGQGSTDTQYF.